These T cell receptor beta chains were read from a single sample in a study of OX40 agonist ivuxolimab in advanced cancers. Measured with immunoSEQ multiplex PCR; TCRdb has only the in-frame clones, and not every one. The repertoire includes some 31,000 clones, 90% to 95% of them detected once, and roughly 10% sits in the top ten. The sequenced sample was CD4+ or CD8+ T cells sorted from blood, obtained in a trial of the OX40 agonist ivuxolimab. These receptors were taken from an adult with an advanced solid tumor such as melanoma, head and neck, liver or kidney cancer. Each CDR3 is given with its conserved first and last residue. Each record gives: clone size, J gene, D gene, V gene, CDR3 protein, CDR3 DNA. A D gene is named only where the DNA matches it firmly. The size entry is marked missing in some rows and otherwise reads once, few, many or a size class.

>once|TRBJ2-7|.|TRBV6-1
CASSEYPYSYEQYF
TGTGCCAGCAGTGAATACCCCTACTCCTACGAGCAGTACTTC
>few|TRBJ1-4|TRBD1|TRBV6-1
CASSDGSGQGNEKLFF
TGTGCCAGCAGTGATGGTTCGGGACAGGGTAATGAAAAACTGTTTTTT
>.|TRBJ1-1|.|TRBV19
CASRGLQSEAFF
TGTGCCAGTAGGGGACTCCAATCTGAAGCTTTCTTT
>.|TRBJ2-7|TRBD1|TRBV7-6
CASSEGTGGTYEQYF
TGTGCCAGCAGCGAGGGGACAGGGGGAACCTACGAGCAGTACTTC
>once|TRBJ1-1|.|TRBV4-1
CASSQGPGKNTEAFF
TGCGCCAGCAGCCAGGGCCCGGGGAAGAACACTGAAGCTTTCTTT
>.|TRBJ2-4|.|TRBV4-1
CASSQEPIRRGTAKNIQYF
TGCGCCAGCAGCCAAGAACCTATCAGACGGGGAACAGCCAAAAACATTCAGTACTTC
>.|TRBJ2-2|.|TRBV7-9
CAGGGNTGELFF
TGTGCCGGGGGCGGGAACACCGGGGAGCTGTTTTTT
>.|TRBJ2-3|TRBD1|TRBV9
CASSGNPRDSGTDTQYF
TGTGCCAGCAGCGGTAATCCCCGGGACAGTGGCACAGATACGCAGTATTTT
>.|TRBJ2-1|TRBD2|TRBV19
CASSPPWTSGRGRYNEQFF
TGTGCCAGTAGTCCCCCATGGACTAGCGGGAGAGGAAGATACAATGAGCAGTTCTTC
>.|TRBJ2-7|.|TRBV7-9
CASSSGVNPREQYF
TGTGCCAGCAGCTCCGGGGTCAACCCGCGCGAGCAGTACTTC
>.|TRBJ2-7|.|TRBV4-3
CASSQVGYEQYF
TGCGCCAGCAGCCAAGTAGGGTACGAGCAGTACTTC
>once|TRBJ2-7|.|TRBV5-1
CASSFATGDYEQYF
TGCGCCAGCAGCTTCGCGACAGGAGACTACGAGCAGTACTTC
>.|TRBJ2-7|.|TRBV28
CASSTDTHEQYF
TGTGCCAGCAGTACAGACACACACGAGCAGTACTTC
>.|TRBJ1-2|.|TRBV23-1
CASSQLGTRRPFGYGYTF
TGCGCCAGCAGTCAATTGGGGACAAGACGGCCATTTGGCTATGGCTACACCTTC
>.|TRBJ2-2|.|TRBV4-1
CASSQVMGLAAGELFF
TGCGCCAGCAGCCAAGTAATGGGCCTCGCCGCCGGGGAGCTGTTTTTT
>.|TRBJ1-2|.|TRBV5-6
CASSFGTANYGYTF
TGTGCCAGCAGCTTTGGGACGGCGAACTATGGCTACACCTTC
>.|TRBJ2-7|TRBD1|TRBV19
CASSSLWTGKDEQYF
TGTGCCAGTAGTTCACTCTGGACAGGGAAAGACGAGCAGTACTTC
>.|TRBJ2-1|TRBD2|TRBV27
CASRYGTSGKVNEQFF
TGTGCCAGTCGGTACGGGACTAGCGGGAAGGTCAATGAGCAGTTCTTC
>once|TRBJ1-1|TRBD1|TRBV19
CASSQTGDEAFF
TGTGCCAGTAGCCAGACAGGGGATGAAGCTTTCTTT
>.|TRBJ2-5|.|TRBV9
CASSVGGSQETQYF
TGTGCCAGCAGCGTCGGGGGCAGTCAAGAGACCCAGTACTTC
>.|TRBJ2-7|.|TRBV7-9
CASSSSGSLGYEQYF
TGTGCCAGCAGCTCCTCGGGAAGCCTCGGTTACGAGCAGTACTTC
>once|TRBJ2-2|TRBD1|TRBV27
CASSFGQGYTGELFF
TGTGCCAGCAGTTTCGGACAGGGTTACACCGGGGAGCTGTTTTTT
>.|TRBJ2-1|.|TRBV27
CASRPIDGYNEQFF
TGTGCCAGCAGACCTATCGACGGCTACAATGAGCAGTTCTTC
>.|TRBJ2-6|TRBD1|TRBV5-5
CASSFRRGQSGANVLTF
TGTGCCAGCAGCTTCAGAAGGGGGCAATCTGGGGCCAACGTCCTGACTTTC
>.|TRBJ2-5|TRBD1|TRBV7-2
CASSLVDRGAQTQYF
TGTGCCAGCAGCTTAGTCGACAGGGGAGCCCAGACCCAGTACTTC
>.|TRBJ2-5|TRBD2|TRBV28
CAGGLAGEETQYF
TGTGCCGGTGGACTAGCGGGAGAAGAGACCCAGTACTTC
>few|TRBJ1-1|.|TRBV7-2
CASSFIQGITEAFF
TGTGCCAGCAGCTTTATACAGGGAATCACTGAAGCTTTCTTT